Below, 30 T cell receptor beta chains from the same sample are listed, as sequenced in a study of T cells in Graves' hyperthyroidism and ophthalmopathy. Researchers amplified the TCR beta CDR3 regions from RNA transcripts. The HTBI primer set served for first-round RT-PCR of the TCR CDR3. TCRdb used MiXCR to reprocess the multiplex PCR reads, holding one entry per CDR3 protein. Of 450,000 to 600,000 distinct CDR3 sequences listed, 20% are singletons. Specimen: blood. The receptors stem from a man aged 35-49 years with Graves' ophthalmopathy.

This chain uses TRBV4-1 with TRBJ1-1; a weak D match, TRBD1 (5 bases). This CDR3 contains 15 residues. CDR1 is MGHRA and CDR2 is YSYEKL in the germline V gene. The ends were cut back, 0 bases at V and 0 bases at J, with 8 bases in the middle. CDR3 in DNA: TGCGCCAGCAGCCAAGAGGCAGGGATGAACACTGAAGCTTTCTTT. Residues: CASSQEAGMNTEAFF.

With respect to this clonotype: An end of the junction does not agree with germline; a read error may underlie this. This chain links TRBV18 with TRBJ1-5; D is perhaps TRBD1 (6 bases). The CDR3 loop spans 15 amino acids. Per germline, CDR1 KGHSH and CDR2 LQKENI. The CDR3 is CASSPQDSRVQPQHF. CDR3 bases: TGTGCCAGCTCCCCACAGGACAGCCGAGTTCAGCCCCAGCATTTT. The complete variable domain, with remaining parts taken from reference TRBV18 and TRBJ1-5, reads NAGVMQNPRHLVRRRGQEARLRCSPMKGHSHVYWYRQLPEEGLKFMVYLQKENIIDESGMPKERFSAEFPKEGPSILRIQQVVRGDSAAYFCASSPQDSRVQPQHFGDGTRLSIL.

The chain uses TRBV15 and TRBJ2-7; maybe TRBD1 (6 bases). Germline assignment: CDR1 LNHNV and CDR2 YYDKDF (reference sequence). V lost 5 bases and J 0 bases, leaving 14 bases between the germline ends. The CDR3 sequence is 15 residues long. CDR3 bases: TGTGCCACCAGCGGACGGACAGCTTCCTCCTACGAGCAGTACTTC. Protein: CATSGRTASSYEQYF.

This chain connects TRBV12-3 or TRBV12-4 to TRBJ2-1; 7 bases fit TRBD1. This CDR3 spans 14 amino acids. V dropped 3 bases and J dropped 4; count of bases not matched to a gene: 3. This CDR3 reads CASSLSGQYNEQFF. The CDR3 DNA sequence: TGTGCCAGCAGTTTGTCGGGACAGTACAATGAGCAGTTCTTC.

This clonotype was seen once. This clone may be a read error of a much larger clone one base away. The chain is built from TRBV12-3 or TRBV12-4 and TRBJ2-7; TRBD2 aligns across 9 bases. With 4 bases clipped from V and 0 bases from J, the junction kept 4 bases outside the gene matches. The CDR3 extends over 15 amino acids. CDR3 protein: CASSSSGESSYEQYF. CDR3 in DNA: TGTGCCAGCAGTTCTAGCGGGGAGAGCTCCTACGAGCAGTACTTC.

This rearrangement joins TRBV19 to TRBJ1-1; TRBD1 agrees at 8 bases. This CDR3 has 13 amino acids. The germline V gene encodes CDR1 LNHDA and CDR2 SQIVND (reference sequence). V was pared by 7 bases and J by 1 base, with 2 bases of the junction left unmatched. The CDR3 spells CASTQGANTEAFF. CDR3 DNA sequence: TGTGCCAGTACGCAGGGGGCGAACACTGAAGCTTTCTTT. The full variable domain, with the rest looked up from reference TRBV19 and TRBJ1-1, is DGGITQSPKYLFRKEGQNVTLSCEQNLNHDAMYWYRQDPGQGLRLIYYSQIVNDFQKGDIAEGYSVSREKKESFPLTVTSAQKNPTAFYLCASTQGANTEAFFGQGTRLTVV.

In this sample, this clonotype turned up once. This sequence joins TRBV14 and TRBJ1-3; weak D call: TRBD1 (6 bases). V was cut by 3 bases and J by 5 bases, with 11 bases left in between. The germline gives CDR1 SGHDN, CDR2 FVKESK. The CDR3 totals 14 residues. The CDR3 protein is CASSHSGARNTIYF. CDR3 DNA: TGTGCCAGCAGCCATTCGGGGGCTAGAAACACCATATATTTT.

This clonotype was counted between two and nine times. The CDR3 DNA sequence: TGTGCCACAGCATCCGGGACCTCCTACAATGAGCAGTTCTTC. It codes for CATASGTSYNEQFF. This sequence joins TRBV15 and TRBJ2-1; D possibly uses TRBD1 or TRBD2 (5 bases each). Germline CDR1 is LNHNV and CDR2 is YYDKDF (reference sequence). The CDR3 runs 14 residues. V was clipped by 9 bases and J by 0 bases, with 12 bases between them.

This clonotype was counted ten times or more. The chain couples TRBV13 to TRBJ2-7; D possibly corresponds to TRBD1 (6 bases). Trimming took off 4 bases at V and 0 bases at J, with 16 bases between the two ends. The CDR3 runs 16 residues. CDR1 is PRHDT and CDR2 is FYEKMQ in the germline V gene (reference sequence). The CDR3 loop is CASSSSTGTPSYEQYF. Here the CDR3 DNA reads TGTGCCAGCAGCTCCTCCACCGGGACACCCTCCTACGAGCAGTACTTC.

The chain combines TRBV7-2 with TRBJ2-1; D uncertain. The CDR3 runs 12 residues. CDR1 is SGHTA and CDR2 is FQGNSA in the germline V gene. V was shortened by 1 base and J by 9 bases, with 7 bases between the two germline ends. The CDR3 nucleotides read TGTGCCAGCAGCTTAGACGACCGTGAGCAGTTCTTC. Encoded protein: CASSLDDREQFF.

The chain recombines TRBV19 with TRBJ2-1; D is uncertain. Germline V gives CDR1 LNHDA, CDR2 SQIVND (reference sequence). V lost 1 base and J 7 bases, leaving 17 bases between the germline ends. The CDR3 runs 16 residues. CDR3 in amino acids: CASSIARAPFGNEQFF. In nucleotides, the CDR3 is TGTGCCAGTAGTATAGCTAGGGCCCCCTTCGGGAATGAGCAGTTCTTC.

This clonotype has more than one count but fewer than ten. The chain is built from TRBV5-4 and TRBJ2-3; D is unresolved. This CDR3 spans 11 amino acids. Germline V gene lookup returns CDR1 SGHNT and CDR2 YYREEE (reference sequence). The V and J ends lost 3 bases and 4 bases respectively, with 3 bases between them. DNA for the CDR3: TGTGCCAGCAGCTCTTCAGATACGCAGTATTTT. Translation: CASSSSDTQYF.

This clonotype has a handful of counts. This chain's CDR3 is CASSLTSGSKASYEQYF. CDR3 in DNA: TGTGCCAGCAGCTTAACTAGCGGGAGTAAAGCCTCGTACGAGCAGTACTTC. The V gene is TRBV5-6, the J gene TRBJ2-7, with 11 bases fitting TRBD2. The V and J ends lost 2 bases and 4 bases, in that order; junction bases with no gene match: 11. Germline-derived CDR1 and CDR2 are SGHDT and YYEEEE. The CDR3 has 17 amino acids.

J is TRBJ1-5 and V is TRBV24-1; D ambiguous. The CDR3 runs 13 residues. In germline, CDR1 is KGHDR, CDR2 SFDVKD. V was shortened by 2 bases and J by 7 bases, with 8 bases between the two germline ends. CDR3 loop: CATSDYSNQPQHF. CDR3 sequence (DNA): TGTGCCACCAGTGATTATTCAAACCAGCCCCAGCATTTT.

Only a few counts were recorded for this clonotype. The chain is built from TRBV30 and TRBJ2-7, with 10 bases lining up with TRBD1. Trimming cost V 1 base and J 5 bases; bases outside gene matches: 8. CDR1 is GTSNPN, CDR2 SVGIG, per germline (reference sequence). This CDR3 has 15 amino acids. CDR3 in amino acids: CAWSATRTGGDEQYF. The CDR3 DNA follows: TGTGCCTGGAGTGCAACACGGACAGGGGGTGACGAGCAGTACTTC.

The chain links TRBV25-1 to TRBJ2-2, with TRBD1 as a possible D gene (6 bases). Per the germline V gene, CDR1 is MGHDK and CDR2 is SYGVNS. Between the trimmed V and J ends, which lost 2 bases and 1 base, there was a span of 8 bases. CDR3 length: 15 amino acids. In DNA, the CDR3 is TGTGCCAGCAGTGAAGCGACAGGGAACACCGGGGAGCTGTTTTTT. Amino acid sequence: CASSEATGNTGELFF.

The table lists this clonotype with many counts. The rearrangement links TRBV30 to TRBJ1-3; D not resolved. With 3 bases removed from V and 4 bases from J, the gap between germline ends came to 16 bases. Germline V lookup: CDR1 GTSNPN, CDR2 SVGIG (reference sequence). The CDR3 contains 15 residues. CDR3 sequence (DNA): TGTGCCTGGAGAGCCCGGACGCGAGGGGGAAACACCATATATTTT. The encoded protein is CAWRARTRGGNTIYF.

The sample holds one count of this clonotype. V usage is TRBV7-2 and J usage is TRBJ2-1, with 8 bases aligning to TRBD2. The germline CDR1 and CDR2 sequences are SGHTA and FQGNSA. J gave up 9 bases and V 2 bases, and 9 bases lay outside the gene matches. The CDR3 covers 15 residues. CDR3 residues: CASSLQAGGHSEQFF. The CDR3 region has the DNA TGTGCCAGCAGCTTACAGGCGGGGGGACACAGTGAGCAGTTCTTC.

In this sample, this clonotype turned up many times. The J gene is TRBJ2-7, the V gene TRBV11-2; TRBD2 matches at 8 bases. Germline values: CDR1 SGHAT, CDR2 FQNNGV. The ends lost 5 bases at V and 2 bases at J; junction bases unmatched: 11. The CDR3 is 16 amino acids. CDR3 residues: CASSPRLARKTYEQYF. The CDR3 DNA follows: TGTGCCAGCAGCCCCCGACTAGCGCGTAAGACCTACGAGCAGTACTTC.

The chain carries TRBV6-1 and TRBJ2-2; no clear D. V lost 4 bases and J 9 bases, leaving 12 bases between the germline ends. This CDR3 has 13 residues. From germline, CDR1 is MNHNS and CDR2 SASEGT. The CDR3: CASSAGNQRELFF. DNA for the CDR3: TGTGCCAGCAGTGCCGGAAACCAGAGGGAGCTGTTTTTT.

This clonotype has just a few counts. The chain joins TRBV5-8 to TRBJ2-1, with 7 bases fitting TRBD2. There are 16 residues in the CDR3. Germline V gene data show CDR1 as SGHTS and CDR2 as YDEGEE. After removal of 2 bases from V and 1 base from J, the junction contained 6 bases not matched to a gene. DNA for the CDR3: TGTGCCAGCAGCTTTTCCAGCGGGGTTTCCTACAATGAGCAGTTCTTC. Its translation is CASSFSSGVSYNEQFF.

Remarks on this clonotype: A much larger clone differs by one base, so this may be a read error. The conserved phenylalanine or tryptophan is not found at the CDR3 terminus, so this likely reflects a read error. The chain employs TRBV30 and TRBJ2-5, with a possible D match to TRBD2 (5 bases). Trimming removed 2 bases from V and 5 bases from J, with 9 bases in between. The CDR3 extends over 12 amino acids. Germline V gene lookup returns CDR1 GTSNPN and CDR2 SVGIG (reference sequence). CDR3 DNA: TGTGCCTGGAGTATAACGGGGGAGACCCAGTACCTC. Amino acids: CAWSITGETQYL.

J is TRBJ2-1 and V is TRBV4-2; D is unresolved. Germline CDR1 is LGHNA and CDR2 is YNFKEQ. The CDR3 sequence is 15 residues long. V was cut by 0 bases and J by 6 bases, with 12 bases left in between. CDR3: CASSQDLDPFNEQFF. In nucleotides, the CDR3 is TGTGCCAGCAGCCAAGATCTCGACCCCTTCAATGAGCAGTTCTTC.

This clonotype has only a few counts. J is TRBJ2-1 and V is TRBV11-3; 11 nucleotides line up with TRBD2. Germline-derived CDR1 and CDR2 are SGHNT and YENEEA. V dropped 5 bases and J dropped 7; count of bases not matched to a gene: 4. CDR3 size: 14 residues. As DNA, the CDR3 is TGTGCCAGCAGCGGACTAGCGGGTCCAAATGAGCAGTTCTTC. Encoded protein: CASSGLAGPNEQFF. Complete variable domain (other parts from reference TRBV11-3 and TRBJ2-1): EAGVVQSPRYKIIEKKQPVAFWCNPISGHNTLYWYLQNLGQGPELLIRYENEEAVDDSQLPKDRFSAERLKGVDSTLKIQPAELGDSAVYLCASSGLAGPNEQFFGPGTRLTVL.

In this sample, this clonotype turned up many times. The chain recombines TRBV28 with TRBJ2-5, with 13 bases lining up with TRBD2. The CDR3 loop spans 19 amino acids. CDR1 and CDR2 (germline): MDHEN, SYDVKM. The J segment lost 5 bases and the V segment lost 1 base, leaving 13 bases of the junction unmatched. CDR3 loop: CASSLFGTSGISIGETQYF. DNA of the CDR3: TGTGCCAGCAGTTTATTCGGGACTAGCGGGATCTCGATAGGGGAGACCCAGTACTTC. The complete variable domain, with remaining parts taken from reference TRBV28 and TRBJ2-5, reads DVKVTQSSRYLVKRTGEKVFLECVQDMDHENMFWYRQDPGLGLRLIYFSYDVKMKEKGDIPEGYSVSREKKERFSLILESASTNQTSMYLCASSLFGTSGISIGETQYFGPGTRLLVL.

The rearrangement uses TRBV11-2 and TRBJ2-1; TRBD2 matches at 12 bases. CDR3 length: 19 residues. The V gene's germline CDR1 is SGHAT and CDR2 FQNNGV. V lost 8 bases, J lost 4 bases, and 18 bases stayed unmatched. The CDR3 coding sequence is TGTGCCAGCGGATACCCCCCTACCGGGACTAGCGGGCTATACAATGAGCAGTTCTTC. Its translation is CASGYPPTGTSGLYNEQFF.

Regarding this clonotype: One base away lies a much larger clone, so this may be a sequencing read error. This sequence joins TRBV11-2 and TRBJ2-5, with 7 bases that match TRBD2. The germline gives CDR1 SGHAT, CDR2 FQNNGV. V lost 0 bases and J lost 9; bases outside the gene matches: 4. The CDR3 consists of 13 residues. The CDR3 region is CASSLDIGRAQYF. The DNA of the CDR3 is TGTGCCAGCAGCTTAGATATTGGGAGGGCCCAGTACTTC.

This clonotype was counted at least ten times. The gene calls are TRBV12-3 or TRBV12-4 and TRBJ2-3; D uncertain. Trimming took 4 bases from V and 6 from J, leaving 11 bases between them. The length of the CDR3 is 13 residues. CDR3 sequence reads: CASSSHRGDTQYF. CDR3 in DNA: TGTGCCAGCAGTTCCCACCGAGGTGATACGCAGTATTTT.

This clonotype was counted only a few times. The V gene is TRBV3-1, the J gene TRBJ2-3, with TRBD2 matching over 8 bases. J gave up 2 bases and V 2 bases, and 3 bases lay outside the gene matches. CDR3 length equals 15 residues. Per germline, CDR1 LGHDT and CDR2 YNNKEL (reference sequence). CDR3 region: CASSQRSGNTDTQYF. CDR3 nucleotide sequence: TGTGCCAGCAGCCAACGTAGCGGGAACACAGATACGCAGTATTTT.

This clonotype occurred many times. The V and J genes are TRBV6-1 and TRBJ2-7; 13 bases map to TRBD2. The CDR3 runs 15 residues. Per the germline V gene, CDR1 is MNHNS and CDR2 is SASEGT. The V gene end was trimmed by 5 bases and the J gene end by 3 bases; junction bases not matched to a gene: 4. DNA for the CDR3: TGTGCCAGCAGTCCCGGACTAGCGGGGGTCTACGAGCAGTACTTC. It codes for CASSPGLAGVYEQYF.